This TCR beta chain is drawn from a study of blood T cell repertoires in COVID-19. The wider study: The United States, Italy and Spain supplied acute and convalescent COVID-19 samples. Nucleic acid was either cDNA or gDNA, and it came from T cells, B-cell-depleted T cells, or PBMCs.

One Seattle source followed patients from active infection through their disease course. A single count supports this clone. Study processing details: Estimation of nucleated cell counts relied on the amplification of reference gene primers. The assay was immunoSEQ multiplex PCR, and TCRdb's table has in-frame clones only and misses some. From that table come the V and J calls and clone size; the DNA was used to work out D and trimming. The sample carries 250,000 to 350,000 clones, approximately 83% recorded once. Germline V gene lookup returns CDR1 MNHEY and CDR2 SVGAGI. V gave up 10 bases and J gave up 4 bases; unmatched junction bases: 7. The CDR3 sequence is 15 residues long.

Sample: peripheral blood. The receptor comes from a person aged 65 to 85 with COVID-19, enrolled during active disease. The V and J genes are TRBV6-5 and TRBJ2-1; TRBD2 matches at 13 bases. DNA of the CDR3: TGTGCCATCGGGACTAGCGGGATTCTATACAATGAGCAGTTCTTC. It encodes CAIGTSGILYNEQFF.